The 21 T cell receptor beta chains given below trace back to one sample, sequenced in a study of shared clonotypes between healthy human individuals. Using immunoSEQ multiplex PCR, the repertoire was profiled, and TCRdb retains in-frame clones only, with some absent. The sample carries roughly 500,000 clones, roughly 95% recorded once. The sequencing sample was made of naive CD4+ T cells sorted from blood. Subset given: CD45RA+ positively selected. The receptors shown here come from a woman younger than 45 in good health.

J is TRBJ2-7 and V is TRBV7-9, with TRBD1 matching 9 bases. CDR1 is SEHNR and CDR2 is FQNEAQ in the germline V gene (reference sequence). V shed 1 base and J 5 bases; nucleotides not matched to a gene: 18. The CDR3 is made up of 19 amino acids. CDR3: CASSLDIFGGGTGLHEQYF. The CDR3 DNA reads TGTGCCAGCAGCTTAGACATTTTCGGTGGGGGGACAGGGCTCCACGAGCAGTACTTC.

The CDR3 is CASRGVYGSRTQYF. The CDR3 DNA reads TGTGCCAGCCGGGGGGTCTACGGGAGTAGGACCCAGTACTTC. The chain carries TRBV28 and TRBJ2-5; 7 nucleotides align to TRBD2. Germline lookup yields CDR1 MDHEN and CDR2 SYDVKM. The CDR3 extends over 14 amino acids. The V gene end was trimmed by 8 bases and the J gene end by 7 bases; junction bases not matched to a gene: 13. Combining the CDR3 with reference TRBV28 and TRBJ2-5 gives the whole variable domain DVKVTQSSRYLVKRTGEKVFLECVQDMDHENMFWYRQDPGLGLRLIYFSYDVKMKEKGDIPEGYSVSREKKERFSLILESASTNQTSMYLCASRGVYGSRTQYFGPGTRLLVL.

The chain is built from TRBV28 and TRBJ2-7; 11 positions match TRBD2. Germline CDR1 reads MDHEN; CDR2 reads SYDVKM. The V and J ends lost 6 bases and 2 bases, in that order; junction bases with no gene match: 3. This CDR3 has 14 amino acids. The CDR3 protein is CASRGTSGPYEQYF. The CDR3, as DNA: TGTGCCAGCAGGGGGACTAGCGGACCCTACGAGCAGTACTTC.

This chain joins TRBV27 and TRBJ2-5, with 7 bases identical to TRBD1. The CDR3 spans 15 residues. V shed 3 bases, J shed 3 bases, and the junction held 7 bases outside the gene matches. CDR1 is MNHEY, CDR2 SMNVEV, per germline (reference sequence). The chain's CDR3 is CASSFYSGGEETQYF. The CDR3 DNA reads TGTGCCAGCAGTTTTTATTCAGGGGGAGAAGAGACCCAGTACTTC.

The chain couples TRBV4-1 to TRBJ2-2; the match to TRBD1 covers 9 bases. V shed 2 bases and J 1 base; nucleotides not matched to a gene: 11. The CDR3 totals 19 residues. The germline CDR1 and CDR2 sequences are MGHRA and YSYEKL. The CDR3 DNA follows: TGCGCCAGCAGCCAAAAATCATTAAGGACAGGGGAGAACACCGGGGAGCTGTTTTTT. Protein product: CASSQKSLRTGENTGELFF.

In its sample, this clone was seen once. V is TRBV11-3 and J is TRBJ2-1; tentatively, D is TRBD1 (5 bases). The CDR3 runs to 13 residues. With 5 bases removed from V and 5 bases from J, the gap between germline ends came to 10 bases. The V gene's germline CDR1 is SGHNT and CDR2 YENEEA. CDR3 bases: TGTGCCAGCAGCGCAGGGAAACACAATGAGCAGTTCTTC. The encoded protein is CASSAGKHNEQFF.

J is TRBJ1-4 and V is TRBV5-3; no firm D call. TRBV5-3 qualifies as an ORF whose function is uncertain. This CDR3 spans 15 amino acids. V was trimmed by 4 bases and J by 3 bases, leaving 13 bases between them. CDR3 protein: CARSQWEKSNEKLFF. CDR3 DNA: TGTGCCAGAAGCCAATGGGAGAAGTCTAATGAAAAACTGTTTTTT.

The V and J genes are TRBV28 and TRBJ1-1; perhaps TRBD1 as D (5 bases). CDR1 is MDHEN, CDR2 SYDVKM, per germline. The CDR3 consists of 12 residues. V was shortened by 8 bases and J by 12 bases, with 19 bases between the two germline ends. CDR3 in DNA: TGTGCCAGCGGACCCGGGACGCCCGGAACTTTCTTT. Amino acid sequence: CASGPGTPGTFF. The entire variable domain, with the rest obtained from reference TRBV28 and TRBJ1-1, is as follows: DVKVTQSSRYLVKRTGEKVFLECVQDMDHENMFWYRQDPGLGLRLIYFSYDVKMKEKGDIPEGYSVSREKKERFSLILESASTNQTSMYLCASGPGTPGTFFGQGTRLTVV.

CDR3: CASTAAATRAQYF. Here the CDR3 DNA reads TGTGCCAGCACCGCGGCTGCCACCCGGGCCCAGTACTTC. The chain couples TRBV28 to TRBJ2-5; D unclear. The CDR3 is 13 residues long. Germline loops: CDR1 MDHEN, CDR2 SYDVKM. V lost 7 bases to trimming and J lost 9 bases, with 18 bases between them.

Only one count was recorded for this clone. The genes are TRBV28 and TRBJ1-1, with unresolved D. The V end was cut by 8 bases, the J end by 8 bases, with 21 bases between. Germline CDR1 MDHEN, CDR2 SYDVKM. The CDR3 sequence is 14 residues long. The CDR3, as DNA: TGTGCCAGCTTTTCCCCTTATGGAACCGAAGAAGCTTTCTTT. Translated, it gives CASFSPYGTEEAFF.

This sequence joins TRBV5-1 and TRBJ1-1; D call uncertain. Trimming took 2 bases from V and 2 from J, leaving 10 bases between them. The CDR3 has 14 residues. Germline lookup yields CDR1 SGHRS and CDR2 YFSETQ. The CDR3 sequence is CASSLEGYNTEAFF. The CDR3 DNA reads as TGCGCCAGCAGCTTAGAGGGATATAACACTGAAGCTTTCTTT.

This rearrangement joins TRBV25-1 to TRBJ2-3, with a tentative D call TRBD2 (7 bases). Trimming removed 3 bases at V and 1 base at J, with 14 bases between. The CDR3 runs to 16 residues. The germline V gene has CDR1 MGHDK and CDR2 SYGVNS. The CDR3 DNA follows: TGTGCCAGCAGTGATGGCGGGGGCGGGGGCACAGATACGCAGTATTTT. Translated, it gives CASSDGGGGGTDTQYF.

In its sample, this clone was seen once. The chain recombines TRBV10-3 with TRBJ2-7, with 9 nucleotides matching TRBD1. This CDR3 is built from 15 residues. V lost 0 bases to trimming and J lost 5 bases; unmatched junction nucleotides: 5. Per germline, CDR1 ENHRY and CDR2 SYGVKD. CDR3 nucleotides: TGTGCCATCAGTGAGTCGACAGGGGGGCCCAACGAGCAGTACTTC. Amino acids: CAISESTGGPNEQYF.

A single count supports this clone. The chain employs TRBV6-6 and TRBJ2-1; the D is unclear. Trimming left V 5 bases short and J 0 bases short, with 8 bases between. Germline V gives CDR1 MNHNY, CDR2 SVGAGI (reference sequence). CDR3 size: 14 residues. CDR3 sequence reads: CASSLPGSYNEQFF. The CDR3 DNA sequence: TGTGCCAGCAGTCTACCCGGCTCCTACAATGAGCAGTTCTTC.

The CDR3 bases are TGTGCCAGCTCTCAGGCGACCGGGACTTCGGAGACCCAGTACTTC. As protein: CASSQATGTSETQYF. V gene TRBV18 combines with J gene TRBJ2-5; possible D gene TRBD2, 6 bases. Trimming pared 6 bases from V and 5 bases from J, leaving 19 bases between. The length of the CDR3 is 15 residues. Germline values: CDR1 KGHSH, CDR2 LQKENI.

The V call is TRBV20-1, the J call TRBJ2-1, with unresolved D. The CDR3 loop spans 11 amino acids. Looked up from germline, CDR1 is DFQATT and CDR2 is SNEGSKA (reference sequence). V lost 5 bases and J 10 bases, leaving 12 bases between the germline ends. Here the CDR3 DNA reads TGCAGTGCTTCCCGTCAGGTGGAGCAGTTCTTC. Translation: CSASRQVEQFF.

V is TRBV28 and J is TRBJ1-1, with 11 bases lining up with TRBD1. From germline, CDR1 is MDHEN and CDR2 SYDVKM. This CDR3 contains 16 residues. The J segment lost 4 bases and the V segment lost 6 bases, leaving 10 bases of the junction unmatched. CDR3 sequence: CASRKGQGARGTEAFF. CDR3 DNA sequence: TGTGCCAGCAGAAAAGGACAGGGGGCGCGAGGCACTGAAGCTTTCTTT.

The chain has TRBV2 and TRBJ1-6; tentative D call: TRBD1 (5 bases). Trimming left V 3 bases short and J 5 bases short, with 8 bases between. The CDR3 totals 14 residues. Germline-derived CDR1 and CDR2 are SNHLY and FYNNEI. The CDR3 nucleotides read TGTGCCAGCAGTGACGAAGGGGATAATTCACCCCTCCACTTT. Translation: CASSDEGDNSPLHF.

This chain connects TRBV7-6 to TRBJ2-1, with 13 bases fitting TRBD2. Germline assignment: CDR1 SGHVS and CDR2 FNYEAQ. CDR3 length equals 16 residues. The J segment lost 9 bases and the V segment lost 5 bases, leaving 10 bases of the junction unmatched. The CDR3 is CASSRPTSGRDVEQFF. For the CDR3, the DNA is TGTGCCAGCAGCCGTCCCACTAGCGGGAGGGATGTTGAGCAGTTCTTC. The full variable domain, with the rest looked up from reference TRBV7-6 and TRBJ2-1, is GAGVSQSPRYKVTKRGQDVALRCDPISGHVSLYWYRQALGQGPEFLTYFNYEAQQDKSGLPNDRFSAERPEGSISTLTIQRTEQRDSAMYRCASSRPTSGRDVEQFFGPGTRLTVL.

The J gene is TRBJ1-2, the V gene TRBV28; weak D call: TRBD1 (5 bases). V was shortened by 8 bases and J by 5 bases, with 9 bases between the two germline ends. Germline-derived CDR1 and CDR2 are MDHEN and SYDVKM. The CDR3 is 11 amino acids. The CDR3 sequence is CASGRTYGYTF. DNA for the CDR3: TGTGCCAGCGGCAGGACATATGGCTACACCTTC.

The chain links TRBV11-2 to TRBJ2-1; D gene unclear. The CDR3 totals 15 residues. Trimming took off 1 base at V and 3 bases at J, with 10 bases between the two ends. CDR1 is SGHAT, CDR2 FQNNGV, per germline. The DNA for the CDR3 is TGTGCCAGCAGCTTAGCCCCCCAGCGCTACAATGAGCAGTTCTTC. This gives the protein CASSLAPQRYNEQFF.